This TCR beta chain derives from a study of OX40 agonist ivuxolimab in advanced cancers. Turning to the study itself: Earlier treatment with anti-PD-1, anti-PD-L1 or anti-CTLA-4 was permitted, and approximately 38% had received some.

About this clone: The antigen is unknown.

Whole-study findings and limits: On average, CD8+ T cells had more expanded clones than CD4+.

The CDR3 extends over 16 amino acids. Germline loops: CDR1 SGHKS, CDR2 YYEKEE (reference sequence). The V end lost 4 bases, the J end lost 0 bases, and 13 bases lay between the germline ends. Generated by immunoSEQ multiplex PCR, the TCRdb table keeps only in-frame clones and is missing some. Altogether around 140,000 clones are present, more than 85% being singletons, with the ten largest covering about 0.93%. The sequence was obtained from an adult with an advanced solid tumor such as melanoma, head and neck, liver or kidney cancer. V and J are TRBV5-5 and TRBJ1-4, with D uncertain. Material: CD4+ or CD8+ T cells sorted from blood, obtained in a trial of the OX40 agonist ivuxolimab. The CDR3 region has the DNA TGTGCCAGCAGCGACCGGGTTAGGGCAACTAATGAAAAACTGTTTTTT. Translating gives CASSDRVRATNEKLFF.